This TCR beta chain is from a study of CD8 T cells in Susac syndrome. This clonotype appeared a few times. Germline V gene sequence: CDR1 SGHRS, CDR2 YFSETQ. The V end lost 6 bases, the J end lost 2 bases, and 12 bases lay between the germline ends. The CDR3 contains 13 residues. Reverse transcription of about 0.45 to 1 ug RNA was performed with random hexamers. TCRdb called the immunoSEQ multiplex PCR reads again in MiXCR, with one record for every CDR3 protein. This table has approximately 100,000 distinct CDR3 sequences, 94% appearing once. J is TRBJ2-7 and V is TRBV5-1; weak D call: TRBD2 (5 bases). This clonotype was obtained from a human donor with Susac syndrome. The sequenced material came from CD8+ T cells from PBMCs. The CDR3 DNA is TGCGCCAGCACCGCAGGAGGCACCTACGAGCAGTACTTC. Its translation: CASTAGGTYEQYF.